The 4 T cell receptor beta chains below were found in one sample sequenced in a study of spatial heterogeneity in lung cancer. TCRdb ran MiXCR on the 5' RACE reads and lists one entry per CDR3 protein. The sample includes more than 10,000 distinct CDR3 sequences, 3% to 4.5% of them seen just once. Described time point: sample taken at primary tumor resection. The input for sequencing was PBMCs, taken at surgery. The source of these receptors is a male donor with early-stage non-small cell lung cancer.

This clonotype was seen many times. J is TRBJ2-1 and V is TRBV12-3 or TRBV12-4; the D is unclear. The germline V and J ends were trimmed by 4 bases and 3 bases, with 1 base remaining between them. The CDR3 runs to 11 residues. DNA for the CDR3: TGTGCCAGCAGTTACTACAATGAGCAGTTCTTC. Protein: CASSYYNEQFF.

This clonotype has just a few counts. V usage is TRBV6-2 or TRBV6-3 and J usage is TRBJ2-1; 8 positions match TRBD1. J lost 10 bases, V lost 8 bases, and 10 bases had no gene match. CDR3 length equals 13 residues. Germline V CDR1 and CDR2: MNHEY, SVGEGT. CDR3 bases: TGTGCCAGCTCCGTCGCAGGGGGCAGGGAGCAGTTCTTC. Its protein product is CASSVAGGREQFF.

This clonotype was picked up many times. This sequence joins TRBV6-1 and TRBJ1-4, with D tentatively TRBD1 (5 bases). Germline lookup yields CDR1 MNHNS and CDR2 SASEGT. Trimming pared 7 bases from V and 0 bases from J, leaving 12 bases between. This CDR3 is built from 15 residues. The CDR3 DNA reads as TGTGCCAGCATGCGACAGATTACAACTAATGAAAAACTGTTTTTT. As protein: CASMRQITTNEKLFF.

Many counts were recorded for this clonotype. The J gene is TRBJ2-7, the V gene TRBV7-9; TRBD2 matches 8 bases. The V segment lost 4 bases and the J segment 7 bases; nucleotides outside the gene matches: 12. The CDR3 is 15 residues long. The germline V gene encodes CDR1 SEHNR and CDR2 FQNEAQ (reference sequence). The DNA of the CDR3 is TGTGCCAGCAGCTATGGTAGCGGGACCTCCTGGGAGCAGTACTTC. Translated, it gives CASSYGSGTSWEQYF.